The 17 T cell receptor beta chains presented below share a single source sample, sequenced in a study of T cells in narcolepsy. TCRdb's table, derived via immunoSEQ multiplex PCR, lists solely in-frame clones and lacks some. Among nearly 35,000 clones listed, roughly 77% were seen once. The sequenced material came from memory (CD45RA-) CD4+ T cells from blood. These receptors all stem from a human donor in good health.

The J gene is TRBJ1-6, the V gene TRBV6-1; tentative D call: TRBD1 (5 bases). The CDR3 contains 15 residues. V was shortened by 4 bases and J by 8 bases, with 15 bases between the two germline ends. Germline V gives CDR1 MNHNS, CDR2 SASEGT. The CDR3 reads CASSAGWGRDSPLHF. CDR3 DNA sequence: TGTGCCAGCAGTGCCGGGTGGGGGAGGGATTCACCCCTCCACTTT.

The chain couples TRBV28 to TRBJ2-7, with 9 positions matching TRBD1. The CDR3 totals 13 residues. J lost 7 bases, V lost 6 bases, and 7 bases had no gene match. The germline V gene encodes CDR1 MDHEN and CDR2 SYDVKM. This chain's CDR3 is CASRLTGGWEQYF. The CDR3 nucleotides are TGTGCCAGCAGACTAACAGGGGGCTGGGAGCAGTACTTC. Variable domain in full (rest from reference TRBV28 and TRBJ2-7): DVKVTQSSRYLVKRTGEKVFLECVQDMDHENMFWYRQDPGLGLRLIYFSYDVKMKEKGDIPEGYSVSREKKERFSLILESASTNQTSMYLCASRLTGGWEQYFGPGTRLTVT.

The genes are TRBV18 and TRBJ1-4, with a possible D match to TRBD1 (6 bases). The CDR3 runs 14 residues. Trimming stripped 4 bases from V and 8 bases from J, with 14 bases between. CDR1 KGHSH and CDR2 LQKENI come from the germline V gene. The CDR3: CASSHRVEGEKLFF. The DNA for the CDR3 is TGTGCCAGCTCACACAGGGTGGAAGGAGAAAAACTGTTTTTT.

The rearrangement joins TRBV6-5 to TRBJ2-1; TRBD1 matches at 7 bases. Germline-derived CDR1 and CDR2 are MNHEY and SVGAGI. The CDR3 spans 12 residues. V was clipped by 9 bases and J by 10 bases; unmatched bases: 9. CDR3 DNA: TGTGCCAGTAGGGACAGCCTAGGGGAGCAGTTCTTC. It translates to CASRDSLGEQFF.

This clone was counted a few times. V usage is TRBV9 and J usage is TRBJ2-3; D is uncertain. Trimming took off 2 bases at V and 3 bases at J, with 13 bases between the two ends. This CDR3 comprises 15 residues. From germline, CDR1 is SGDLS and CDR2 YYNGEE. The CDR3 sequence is CASSVNPRPTDTQYF. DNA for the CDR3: TGTGCCAGCAGCGTTAATCCTAGACCGACAGATACGCAGTATTTT.

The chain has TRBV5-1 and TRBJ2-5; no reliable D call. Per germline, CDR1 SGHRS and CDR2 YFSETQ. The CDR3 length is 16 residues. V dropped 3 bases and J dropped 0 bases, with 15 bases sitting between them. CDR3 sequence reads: CASSSPGQEYQETQYF. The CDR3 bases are TGCGCCAGCAGCTCCCCCGGTCAGGAGTACCAAGAGACCCAGTACTTC.

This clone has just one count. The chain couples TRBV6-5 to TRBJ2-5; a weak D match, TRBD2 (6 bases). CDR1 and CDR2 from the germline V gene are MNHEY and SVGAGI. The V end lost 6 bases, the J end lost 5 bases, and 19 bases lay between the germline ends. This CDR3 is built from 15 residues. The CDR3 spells CASRIDSARGETQYF. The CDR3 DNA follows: TGTGCCAGCAGGATAGACAGTGCCCGGGGGGAGACCCAGTACTTC.

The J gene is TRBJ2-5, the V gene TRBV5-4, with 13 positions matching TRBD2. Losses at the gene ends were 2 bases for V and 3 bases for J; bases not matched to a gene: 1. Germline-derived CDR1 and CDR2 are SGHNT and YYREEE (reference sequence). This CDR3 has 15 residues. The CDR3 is CASSFTSGGEETQYF. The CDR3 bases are TGTGCCAGCAGCTTTACTAGCGGGGGGGAAGAGACCCAGTACTTC. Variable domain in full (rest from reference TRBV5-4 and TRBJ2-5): ETGVTQSPTHLIKTRGQQVTLRCSSQSGHNTVSWYQQALGQGPQFIFQYYREEENGRGNFPPRFSGLQFPNYSSELNVNALELDDSALYLCASSFTSGGEETQYFGPGTRLLVL.

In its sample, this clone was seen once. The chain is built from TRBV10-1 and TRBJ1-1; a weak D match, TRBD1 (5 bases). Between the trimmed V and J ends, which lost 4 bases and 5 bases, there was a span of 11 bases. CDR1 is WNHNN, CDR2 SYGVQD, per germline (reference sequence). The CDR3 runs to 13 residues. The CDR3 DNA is TGCGCCAGCAGTGGTTTGGGGCGTACTGAAGCTTTCTTT. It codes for CASSGLGRTEAFF.

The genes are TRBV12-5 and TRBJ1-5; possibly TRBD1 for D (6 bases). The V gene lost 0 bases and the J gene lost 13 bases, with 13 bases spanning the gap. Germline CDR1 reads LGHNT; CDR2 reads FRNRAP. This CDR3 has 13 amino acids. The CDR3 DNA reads TGTGCTAGTGGTTTGGTCGGACAGTTCCGGCAGCATTTT. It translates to CASGLVGQFRQHF.

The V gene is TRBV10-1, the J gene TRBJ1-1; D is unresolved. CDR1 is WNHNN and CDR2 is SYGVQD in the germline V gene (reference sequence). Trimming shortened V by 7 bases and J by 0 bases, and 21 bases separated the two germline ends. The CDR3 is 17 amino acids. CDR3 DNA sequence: TGCGCCAGCACCGCCGCCAGGAGAGCAGGTATGAACACTGAAGCTTTCTTT. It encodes CASTAARRAGMNTEAFF.

CDR3 residues: CASSPFPGTGANTGELFF. For the CDR3, the DNA is TGTGCCAGCAGCCCTTTTCCTGGGACAGGGGCGAACACCGGGGAGCTGTTTTTT. The chain links TRBV7-2 to TRBJ2-2; 10 nucleotides match TRBD1. The germline V gene has CDR1 SGHTA and CDR2 FQGNSA. CDR3 size: 18 residues. V trimming: 5 bases; J trimming: 0 bases; junction bases outside the gene matches: 9. The whole variable domain, remainder taken from reference TRBV7-2 and TRBJ2-2, is GAGVSQSPSNKVTEKGKDVELRCDPISGHTALYWYRQSLGQGLEFLIYFQGNSAPDKSGLPSDRFSAERTGGSVSTLTIQRTQQEDSAVYLCASSPFPGTGANTGELFFGEGSRLTVL.

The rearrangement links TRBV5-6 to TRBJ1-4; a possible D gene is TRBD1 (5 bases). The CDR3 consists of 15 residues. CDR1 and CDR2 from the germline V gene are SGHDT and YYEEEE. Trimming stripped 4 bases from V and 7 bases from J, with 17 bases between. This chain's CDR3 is CASSLGVGGREKLFF. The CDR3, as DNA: TGTGCCAGCAGCCTGGGCGTCGGGGGTCGTGAAAAACTGTTTTTT. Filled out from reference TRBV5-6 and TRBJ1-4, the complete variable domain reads DAGVTQSPTHLIKTRGQQVTLRCSPKSGHDTVSWYQQALGQGPQFIFQYYEEEERQRGNFPDRFSGHQFPNYSSELNVNALLLGDSALYLCASSLGVGGREKLFFGSGTQLSVL.

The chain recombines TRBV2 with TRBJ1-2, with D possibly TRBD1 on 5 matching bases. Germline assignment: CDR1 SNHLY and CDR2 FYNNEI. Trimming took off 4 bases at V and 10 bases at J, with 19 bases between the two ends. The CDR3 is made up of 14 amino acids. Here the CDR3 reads CASSAGTSNLYYTF. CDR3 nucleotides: TGTGCCAGCAGTGCCGGGACCTCCAATTTATACTACACCTTC. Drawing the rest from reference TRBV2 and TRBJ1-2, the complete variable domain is EPEVTQTPSHQVTQMGQEVILRCVPISNHLYFYWYRQILGQKVEFLVSFYNNEISEKSEIFDDQFSVERPDGSNFTLKIRSTKLEDSAMYFCASSAGTSNLYYTFGSGTRLTVV.

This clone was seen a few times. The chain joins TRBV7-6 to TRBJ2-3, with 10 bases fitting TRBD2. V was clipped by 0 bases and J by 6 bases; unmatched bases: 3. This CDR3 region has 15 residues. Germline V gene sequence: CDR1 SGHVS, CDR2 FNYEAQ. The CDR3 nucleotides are TGTGCCAGCAGCTTAGCTAAGGGACTAGCGGATACGCAGTATTTT. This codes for CASSLAKGLADTQYF. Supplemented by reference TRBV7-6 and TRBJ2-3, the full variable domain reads GAGVSQSPRYKVTKRGQDVALRCDPISGHVSLYWYRQALGQGPEFLTYFNYEAQQDKSGLPNDRFSAERPEGSISTLTIQRTEQRDSAMYRCASSLAKGLADTQYFGPGTRLTVL.

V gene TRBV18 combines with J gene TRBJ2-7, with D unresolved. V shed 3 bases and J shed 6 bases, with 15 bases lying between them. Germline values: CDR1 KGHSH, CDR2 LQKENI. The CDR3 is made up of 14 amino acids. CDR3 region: CASSPGNPPAEQYF. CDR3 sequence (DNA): TGTGCCAGCTCACCGGGAAACCCGCCCGCCGAGCAGTACTTC. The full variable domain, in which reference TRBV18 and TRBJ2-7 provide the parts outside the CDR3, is NAGVMQNPRHLVRRRGQEARLRCSPMKGHSHVYWYRQLPEEGLKFMVYLQKENIIDESGMPKERFSAEFPKEGPSILRIQQVVRGDSAAYFCASSPGNPPAEQYFGPGTRLTVT.

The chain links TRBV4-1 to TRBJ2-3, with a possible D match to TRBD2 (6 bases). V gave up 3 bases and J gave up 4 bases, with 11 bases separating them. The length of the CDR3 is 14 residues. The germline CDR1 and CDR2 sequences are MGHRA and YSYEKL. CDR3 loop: CASSHLTSPDTQYF. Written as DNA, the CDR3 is TGCGCCAGCAGCCACCTAACTAGCCCAGATACGCAGTATTTT.